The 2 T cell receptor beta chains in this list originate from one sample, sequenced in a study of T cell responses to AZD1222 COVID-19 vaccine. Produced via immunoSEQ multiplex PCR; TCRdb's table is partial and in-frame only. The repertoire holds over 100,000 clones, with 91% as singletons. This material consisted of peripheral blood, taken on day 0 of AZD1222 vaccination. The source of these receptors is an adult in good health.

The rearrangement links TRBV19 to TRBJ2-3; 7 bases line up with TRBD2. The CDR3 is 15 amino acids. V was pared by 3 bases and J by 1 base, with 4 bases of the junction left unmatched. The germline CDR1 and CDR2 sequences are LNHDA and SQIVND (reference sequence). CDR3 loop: CASSILAGRTDTQYF. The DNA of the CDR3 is TGTGCCAGTAGTATTTTAGCGGGTCGCACAGATACGCAGTATTTT.

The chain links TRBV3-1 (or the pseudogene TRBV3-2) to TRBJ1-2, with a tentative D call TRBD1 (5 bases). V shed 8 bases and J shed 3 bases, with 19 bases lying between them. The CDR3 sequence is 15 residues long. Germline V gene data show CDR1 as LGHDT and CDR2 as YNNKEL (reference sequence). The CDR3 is CASGRSRERDYGYTF. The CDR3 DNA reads TGTGCCAGCGGACGATCCAGGGAGAGGGACTATGGCTACACCTTC.